Listed below are T cell receptor beta chains from one sample, sequenced in a study of CD4 T cells in relation to SARS-CoV-2 and coronaviruses. Assay used: immunoSEQ multiplex PCR; TCRdb lists only in-frame clones, some missing. Of some 65,000 clones in the sample, about 90% were seen once. Sequenced material: memory CD4+ T cells from PBMCs. The receptor source for this set is a human donor in good health. Each CDR3 is given with its conserved first and last residue. D genes are given only for firm matches. Some rows mark clone size as missing; the rest say once, few, many or name a class of expanded clone.

D | J | size | V | DNA | CDR3
. | TRBJ2-3 | . | TRBV2 | TGTGCCAGCAGTAACAGGGGGGGTACGCAGTATTTT | CASSNRGGTQYF
TRBD1 | TRBJ2-1 | . | TRBV7-3 | TGTGCCAGCAGCCAGAGTCGACAGGGGGAGCAGTTCTTC | CASSQSRQGEQFF
. | TRBJ1-4 | . | TRBV6-4 | TGTGCCAGCAGTGACAGACCCGGACAACTGTTTTTT | CASSDRPGQLFF
TRBD1 | TRBJ2-3 | . | TRBV5-1 | TGCGCCAGCAGGTTTACGACAGGGTTAAGCACAGATACGCAGTATTTT | CASRFTTGLSTDTQYF
TRBD2 | TRBJ2-1 | . | TRBV19 | TGTGCCAGTAGTATACTAGCGGGGGGTGAGGATGAGCAGTTCTTC | CASSILAGGEDEQFF
. | TRBJ2-2 | . | TRBV3-1/TRBV3-2 | TGTGCCAGCAGCCAGGGGGCCACCGGGGAGCTGTTTTTT | CASSQGATGELFF
. | TRBJ2-7 | . | TRBV6-5 | TGTGCCAGCAGTTTGAGAGGGTACTACGAGCAGTACTTC | CASSLRGYYEQYF
TRBD2 | TRBJ2-1 | few | TRBV6-2/TRBV6-3 | TGTGCCAGCAGTGGGGGGGGGTTTTCCTACAATGAGCAGTTCTTC | CASSGGGFSYNEQFF
. | TRBJ2-5 | . | TRBV29-1 | TGCAGCGTTTCGTCAGAGACCCAGTACTTC | CSVSSETQYF
. | TRBJ2-2 | . | TRBV11-3 | TGTGCCAGCAGCGCCGCCGCAGGGGCTGGGGAGCTGTTTTTT | CASSAAAGAGELFF
. | TRBJ2-3 | . | TRBV7-3 | TGTGCCAGCAGGGGCGGGGGCCCCACAGATACGCAGTATTTT | CASRGGGPTDTQYF
. | TRBJ1-2 | . | TRBV11-2 | TGTGCCAGCAGCTTAGATCAGGACGAGGAATGCTACACCTTC | CASSLDQDEECYTF
. | TRBJ2-3 | . | TRBV10-1 | TGCGCCCTCAGGGCGCCAGATACGCAGTATTTT | CALRAPDTQYF
TRBD1 | TRBJ1-2 | . | TRBV28 | TGTGCCAGCAGCGGACAGGGGGTGGGTGGCTACACCTTC | CASSGQGVGGYTF
TRBD2 | TRBJ2-1 | . | TRBV19 | TGTGCCAGTAGTACTGGACTAGCGGGGGACCTCCTCTCCTACAATGAGCAGTTCTTC | CASSTGLAGDLLSYNEQFF
TRBD2 | TRBJ2-3 | . | TRBV5-4 | TGTGCCAGCAGCCCCAAGCGGGACGTAAGCACAGATACGCAGTATTTT | CASSPKRDVSTDTQYF
. | TRBJ2-7 | . | TRBV5-6 | TGTGCCAGCAGAAGGTGGGGGCAGGGTACTTACGAGCAGTACTTC | CASRRWGQGTYEQYF
. | TRBJ2-2 | . | TRBV7-3 | TGTGCCAGCAGCTTTAATGGAGGGGGGAACACCGGGGAGCTGTTTTTT | CASSFNGGGNTGELFF
. | TRBJ2-3 | . | TRBV7-9 | TGTGCCAGCAGCTATTCTACTCGTGGAACAGATACGCAGTATTTT | CASSYSTRGTDTQYF
. | TRBJ2-7 | . | TRBV5-4 | TGTGCCAGCAGCAGGGGGGGAGGGAGTCTCTACGAGCAGTACTTC | CASSRGGGSLYEQYF
. | TRBJ2-5 | . | TRBV2 | TGTGCCAGCAGTAGACAGGTGGGGACCCAGTACTTC | CASSRQVGTQYF
. | TRBJ2-7 | . | TRBV30 | TGTGCCTGGAGGCAGGGGTCCTACGAGCAGTACTTC | CAWRQGSYEQYF
. | TRBJ2-1 | . | TRBV11-3 | TGTGCCAGCAGGCGTGACAGGTACTCCTACAATGAGCAGTTCTTC | CASRRDRYSYNEQFF
. | TRBJ1-1 | . | TRBV5-4 | TGTGCCAGCAGCTTGGCGGGGGAGGTGAACAGTGAAGCTTTCTTT | CASSLAGEVNSEAFF
. | TRBJ2-1 | once | TRBV10-3 | TGTGCCATCAGTGAAACCAGAGACAATGAGCAGTTCTTC | CAISETRDNEQFF
. | TRBJ1-1 | . | TRBV10-3 | TGTGCCAGCGTCGTTCGGCAGGGCGGATCTGAAGCTTTCTTT | CASVVRQGGSEAFF
TRBD1 | TRBJ1-1 | . | TRBV28 | TGTGCCAGCAGTCCGGCGACAGGGGGAGGAACTGAAGCTTTCTTT | CASSPATGGGTEAFF
. | TRBJ2-3 | . | TRBV2 | TGTGCCAGCAGTGAGGGCGGGGGCCCCACAGATACGCAGTATTTT | CASSEGGGPTDTQYF
TRBD2 | TRBJ2-3 | . | TRBV4-1 | TGCGCCAGCAGCCAGGTAGCGGGGGGCGAAGCAGATACGCAGTATTTT | CASSQVAGGEADTQYF
. | TRBJ2-5 | . | TRBV5-4 | TGTGCCAGCAGCTTGGCAGGGTACGAGACCCAGTACTTC | CASSLAGYETQYF
TRBD2 | TRBJ2-1 | . | TRBV3-1/TRBV3-2 | TGTGCCAGCAGCTTTTTACTAGCGGGGTCAACCCTTAGCTCCTACAATGAGCAGTTCTTC | CASSFLLAGSTLSSYNEQFF
TRBD1 | TRBJ2-7 | . | TRBV6-6 | TGTGCCAGCAGTTATGGCCAGGGGGTAGACGAGCAGTACTTC | CASSYGQGVDEQYF
TRBD2 | TRBJ2-7 | . | TRBV5-6 | TGTGCCAGCAGCTTTGGCGGGGGAGACTACGAGCAGTACTTC | CASSFGGGDYEQYF
. | TRBJ2-5 | . | TRBV9 | TGTGCCAGCACCTCAGGGGCCCTATACCAAGAGACCCAGTACTTC | CASTSGALYQETQYF
. | TRBJ2-2 | . | TRBV19 | TGTGCCAGTAGTCCCGGTAGAGGGGGGAACACCGGGGAGCTGTTTTTT | CASSPGRGGNTGELFF